Ten or more counts support the clone carrying this TCR beta chain. The J segment lost 0 bases and the V segment lost 5 bases, leaving 7 bases of the junction unmatched. The CDR3 sequence is 17 residues long. According to the study, TCR beta libraries were built with iRepertoire HTBI primers and CDR3-region Arm-PCR. TCRdb called the multiplex PCR reads again in MiXCR, with one record for every CDR3 protein. The data contain a few hundred thousand distinct CDR3 sequences, 15% to 20% of them singletons. The data were taken from a study of regulatory T cells in long-lasting Graves disease. Stated time point: newly diagnosed GD, antithyroid drugs for less than 3 months. Scientists built the TCR library using RNA that was extracted from PBMCs. The sample was also linked to a second study, of T cells in Graves' hyperthyroidism and ophthalmopathy.

J is TRBJ2-3 and V is TRBV12-3 or TRBV12-4, with 11 bases lining up with TRBD2. The material sequenced was peripheral blood mononuclear cells (PBMCs), taken at new diagnosis, from a patient treated with antithyroid drugs. The clonotype was recovered from a woman aged 18-29 years with Graves disease. The CDR3 region is CASSPGLAVTSTDTQYF. The CDR3 DNA sequence: TGTGCCAGCAGTCCGGGACTAGCGGTAACTAGCACAGATACGCAGTATTTT.